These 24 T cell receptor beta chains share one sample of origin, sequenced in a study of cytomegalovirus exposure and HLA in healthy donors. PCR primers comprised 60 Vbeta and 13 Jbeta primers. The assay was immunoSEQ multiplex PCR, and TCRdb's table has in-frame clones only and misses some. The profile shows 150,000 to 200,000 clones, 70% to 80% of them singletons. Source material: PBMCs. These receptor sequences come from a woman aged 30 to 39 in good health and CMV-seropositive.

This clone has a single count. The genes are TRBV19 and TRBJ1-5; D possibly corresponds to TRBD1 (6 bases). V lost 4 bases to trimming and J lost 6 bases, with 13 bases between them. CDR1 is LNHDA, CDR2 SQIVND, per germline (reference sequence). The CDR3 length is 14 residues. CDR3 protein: CASSTRTAGQPQHF. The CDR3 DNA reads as TGTGCCAGTAGTACACGGACAGCCGGTCAGCCCCAGCATTTT.

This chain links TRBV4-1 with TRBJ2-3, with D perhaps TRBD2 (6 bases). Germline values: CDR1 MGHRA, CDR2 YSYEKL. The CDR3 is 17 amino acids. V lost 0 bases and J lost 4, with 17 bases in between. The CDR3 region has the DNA TGCGCCAGCAGCCAAGAACCCGTGCCTCCGGGAGCAGATACGCAGTATTTT. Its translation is CASSQEPVPPGADTQYF.

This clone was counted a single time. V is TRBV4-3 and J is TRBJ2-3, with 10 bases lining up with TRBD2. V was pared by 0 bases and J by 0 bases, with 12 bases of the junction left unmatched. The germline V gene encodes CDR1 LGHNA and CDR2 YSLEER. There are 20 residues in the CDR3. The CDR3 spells CASSQDRGLATTTSTDTQYF. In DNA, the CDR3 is TGCGCCAGCAGCCAAGATAGGGGACTAGCGACCACAACTAGCACAGATACGCAGTATTTT.

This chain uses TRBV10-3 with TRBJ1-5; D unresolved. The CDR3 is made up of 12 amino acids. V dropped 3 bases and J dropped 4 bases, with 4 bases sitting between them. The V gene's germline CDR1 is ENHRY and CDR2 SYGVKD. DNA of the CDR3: TGTGCCATCAGTGACAGGAATCAGCCCCAGCATTTT. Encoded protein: CAISDRNQPQHF.

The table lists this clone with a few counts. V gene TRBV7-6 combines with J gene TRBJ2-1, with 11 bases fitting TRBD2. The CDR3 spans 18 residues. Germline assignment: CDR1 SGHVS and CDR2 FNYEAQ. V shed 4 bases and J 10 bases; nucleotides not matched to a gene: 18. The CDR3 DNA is TGTGCCAGCAGCTCAGAGCAACAGGGACTAGCGGTCCCCACGGAGCAGTTCTTC. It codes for CASSSEQQGLAVPTEQFF.

The CDR3 spells CAWSQGGETQYF. CDR3 nucleotides: TGTGCCTGGAGTCAGGGGGGAGAGACCCAGTACTTC. The chain has TRBV30 and TRBJ2-5, with D possibly TRBD1 on 7 matching bases. The CDR3 consists of 12 residues. V lost 2 bases and J 4 bases, leaving 8 bases between the germline ends. CDR1 is GTSNPN, CDR2 SVGIG, per germline (reference sequence).

CDR3: CASSTIDRETEAFF. The CDR3, as DNA: TGTGCCAGTAGTACCATTGACAGGGAAACTGAAGCTTTCTTT. The gene calls are TRBV19 and TRBJ1-1, with 7 bases fitting TRBD1. This CDR3 comprises 14 residues. Trimming took 4 bases from V and 5 from J; bases not matched to a gene: 7. The V gene's germline CDR1 is LNHDA and CDR2 SQIVND (reference sequence).

The chain's CDR3 is CASSIVIDTDTQYF. The CDR3 bases are TGTGCCAGTAGTATAGTAATAGATACAGATACGCAGTATTTT. The chain employs TRBV19 and TRBJ2-3, with D hard to call. The CDR3 totals 14 residues. Trimming stripped 1 base from V and 3 bases from J, with 8 bases between. Germline CDR1 reads LNHDA; CDR2 reads SQIVND (reference sequence).

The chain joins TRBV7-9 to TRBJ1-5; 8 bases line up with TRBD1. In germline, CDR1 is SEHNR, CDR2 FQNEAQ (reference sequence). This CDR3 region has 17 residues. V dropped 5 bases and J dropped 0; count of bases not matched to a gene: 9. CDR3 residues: CASSPGQGGYSNQPQHF. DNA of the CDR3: TGTGCCAGCAGCCCCGGACAGGGTGGGTATAGCAATCAGCCCCAGCATTTT.

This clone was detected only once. The CDR3: CASSWGQGLSGTGELFF. DNA for the CDR3: TGTGCCAGCAGCTGGGGACAGGGCCTATCAGGCACCGGGGAGCTGTTTTTT. This rearrangement joins TRBV5-6 to TRBJ2-2, with TRBD1 identical over 9 bases. Germline CDR1 reads SGHDT; CDR2 reads YYEEEE. Losses at the gene ends were 3 bases for V and 4 bases for J; bases not matched to a gene: 10. The CDR3 has 17 amino acids.

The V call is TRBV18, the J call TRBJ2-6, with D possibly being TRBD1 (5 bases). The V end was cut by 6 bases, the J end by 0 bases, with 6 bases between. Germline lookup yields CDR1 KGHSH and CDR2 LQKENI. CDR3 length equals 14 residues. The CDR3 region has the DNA TGTGCCAGCTCTCAGGGCTCTGGGGCCAACGTCCTGACTTTC. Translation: CASSQGSGANVLTF.

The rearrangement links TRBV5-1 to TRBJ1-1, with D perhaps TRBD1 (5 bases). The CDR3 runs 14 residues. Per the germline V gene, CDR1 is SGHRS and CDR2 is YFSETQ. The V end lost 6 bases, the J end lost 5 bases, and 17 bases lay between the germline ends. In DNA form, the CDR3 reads TGCGCCAGCAAAACCCAGGGTGAGAGGACTGAAGCTTTCTTT. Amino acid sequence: CASKTQGERTEAFF. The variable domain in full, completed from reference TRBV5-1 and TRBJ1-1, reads KAGVTQTPRYLIKTRGQQVTLSCSPISGHRSVSWYQQTPGQGLQFLFEYFSETQRNKGNFPGRFSGRQFSNSRSEMNVSTLELGDSALYLCASKTQGERTEAFFGQGTRLTVV.

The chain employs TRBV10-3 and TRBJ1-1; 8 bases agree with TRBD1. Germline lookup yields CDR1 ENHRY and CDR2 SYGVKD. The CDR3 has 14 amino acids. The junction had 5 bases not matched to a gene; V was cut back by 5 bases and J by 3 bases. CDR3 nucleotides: TGTGCCATCAGTACAGGGGGGGCGGACACTGAAGCTTTCTTT. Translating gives CAISTGGADTEAFF.

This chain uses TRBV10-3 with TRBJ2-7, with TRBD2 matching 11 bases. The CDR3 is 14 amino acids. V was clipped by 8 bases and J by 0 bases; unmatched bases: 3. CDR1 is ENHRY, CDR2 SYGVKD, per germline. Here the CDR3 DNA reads TGTGCCATCTCGACTAGCGGGAACTCCTACGAGCAGTACTTC. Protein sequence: CAISTSGNSYEQYF.

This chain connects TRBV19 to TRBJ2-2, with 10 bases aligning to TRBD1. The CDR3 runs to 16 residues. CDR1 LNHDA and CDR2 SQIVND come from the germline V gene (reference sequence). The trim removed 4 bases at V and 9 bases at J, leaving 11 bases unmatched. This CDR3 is CASSTIDRGPFRELFF. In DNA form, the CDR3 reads TGTGCCAGTAGTACCATCGACAGGGGGCCTTTCAGGGAGCTGTTTTTT.

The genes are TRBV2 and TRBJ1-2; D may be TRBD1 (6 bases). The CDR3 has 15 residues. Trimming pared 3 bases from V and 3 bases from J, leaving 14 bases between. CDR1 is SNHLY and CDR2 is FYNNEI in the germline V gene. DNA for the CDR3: TGTGCCAGCAGTGACAATCTGGACAGCTACTATGGCTACACCTTC. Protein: CASSDNLDSYYGYTF.

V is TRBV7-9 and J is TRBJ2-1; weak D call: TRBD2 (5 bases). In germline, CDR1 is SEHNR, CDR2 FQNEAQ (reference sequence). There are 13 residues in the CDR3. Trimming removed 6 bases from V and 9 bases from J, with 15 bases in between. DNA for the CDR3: TGTGCCAGCAGGATCGGAGTAGGAGGTGAGCAGTTCTTC. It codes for CASRIGVGGEQFF.

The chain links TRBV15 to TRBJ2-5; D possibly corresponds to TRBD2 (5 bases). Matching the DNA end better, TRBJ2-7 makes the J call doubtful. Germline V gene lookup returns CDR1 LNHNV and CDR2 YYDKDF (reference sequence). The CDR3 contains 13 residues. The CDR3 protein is CATSRDRGYEQYF. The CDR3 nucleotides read TGTGCCACCAGCAGAGATCGGGGTTACGAGCAGTACTTC.

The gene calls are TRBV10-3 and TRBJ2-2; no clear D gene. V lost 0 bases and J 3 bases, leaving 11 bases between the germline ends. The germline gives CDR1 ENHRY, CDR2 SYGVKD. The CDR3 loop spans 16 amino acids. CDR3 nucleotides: TGTGCCATCAGTGAGTCTTTAAGAACAGACACCGGGGAGCTGTTTTTT. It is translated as CAISESLRTDTGELFF.

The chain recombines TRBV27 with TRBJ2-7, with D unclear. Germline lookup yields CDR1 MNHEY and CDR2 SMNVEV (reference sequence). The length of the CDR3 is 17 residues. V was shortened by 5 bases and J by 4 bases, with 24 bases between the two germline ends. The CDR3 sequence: CASSPTPEYTTEYEQYF. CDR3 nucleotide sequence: TGTGCCAGCAGTCCCACCCCGGAATATACGACTGAATACGAGCAGTACTTC.

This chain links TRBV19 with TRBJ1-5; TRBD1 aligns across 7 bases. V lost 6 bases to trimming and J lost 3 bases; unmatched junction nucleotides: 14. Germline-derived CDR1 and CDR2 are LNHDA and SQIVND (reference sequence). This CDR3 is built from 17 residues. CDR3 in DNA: TGTGCCAGTAGCGAGGGACAGCGGTGGGTCAACAATCAGCCCCAGCATTTT. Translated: CASSEGQRWVNNQPQHF.

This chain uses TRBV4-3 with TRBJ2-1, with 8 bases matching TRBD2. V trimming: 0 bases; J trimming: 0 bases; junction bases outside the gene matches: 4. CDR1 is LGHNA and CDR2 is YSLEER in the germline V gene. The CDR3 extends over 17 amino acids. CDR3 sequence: CASSQELAGLSYNEQFF. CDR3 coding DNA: TGCGCCAGCAGCCAAGAATTAGCGGGGCTCTCCTACAATGAGCAGTTCTTC.

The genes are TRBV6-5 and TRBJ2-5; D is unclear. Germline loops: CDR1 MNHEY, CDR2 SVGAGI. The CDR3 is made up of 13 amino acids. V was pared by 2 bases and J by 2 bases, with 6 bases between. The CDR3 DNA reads TGTGCCAGCAGTTACGGGCAGCAAGAGACCCAGTACTTC. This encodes CASSYGQQETQYF.

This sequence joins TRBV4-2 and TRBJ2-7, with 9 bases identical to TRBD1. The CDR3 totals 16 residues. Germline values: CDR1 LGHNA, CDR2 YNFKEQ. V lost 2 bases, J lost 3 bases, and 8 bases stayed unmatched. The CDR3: CASSQSPGQGYYEQYF. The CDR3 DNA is TGTGCCAGCAGCCAATCTCCGGGACAGGGATACTACGAGCAGTACTTC.